One and the same sample provided the 26 T cell receptor beta chains below, sequenced in a study of regulatory T cells in long-lasting Graves disease. Libraries of TCR beta came from iRepertoire HTBI primers plus Arm-PCR of CDR3 regions. TCRdb recomputed calls from the multiplex PCR reads with MiXCR, one row per CDR3 protein. The table lists 350,000 to 500,000 distinct CDR3 sequences, roughly a fifth of them singletons. Time point denoted: persistent/refractory GD, antithyroid drugs over 5 years with positive TRAb. From PBMCs, RNA was extracted and then used to make the TCR library. This specimen was peripheral blood mononuclear cells (PBMCs), taken when the disease was refractory, from a patient treated with antithyroid drugs. All receptors come from a female donor with Graves disease.

This clonotype was recorded a few times. This chain uses TRBV6-2 or TRBV6-3 with TRBJ2-7; 8 nucleotides line up with TRBD2. Trimming removed 3 bases from V and 4 bases from J; junction bases left unmatched: 8. The CDR3 is 15 amino acids. CDR1 MNHEY and CDR2 SVGEGT come from the germline V gene. CDR3 loop: CASSYRTSRRYEQYF. CDR3 DNA sequence: TGTGCCAGCAGTTATAGGACTAGCAGGAGATACGAGCAGTACTTC.

This clonotype was counted ten times or more. The chain recombines TRBV11-1 with TRBJ2-7; 7 bases line up with TRBD1. The CDR3 is 18 amino acids. Germline CDR1 is SGHAT and CDR2 is FQDESV (reference sequence). Unmatched junction bases numbered 18, after V lost 5 bases and J lost 2 bases. The CDR3 here is CASSPVGTATGQPYEQYF. The CDR3 region has the DNA TGTGCCAGCAGCCCGGTGGGGACAGCAACGGGTCAACCCTACGAGCAGTACTTC.

This clonotype was observed a few times. The chain uses TRBV2 and TRBJ2-2; TRBD1 agrees at 9 bases. Germline CDR1 reads SNHLY; CDR2 reads FYNNEI. Trimming at V came to 4 bases and at J to 5 bases, leaving 8 bases not matched to a gene. CDR3 length: 16 residues. CDR3 sequence: CASSASTGGLTGELFF. CDR3 coding DNA: TGTGCCAGCAGTGCCTCTACAGGGGGCCTAACCGGGGAGCTGTTTTTT.

At least ten counts were recorded for this clonotype. The chain recombines TRBV12-3 or TRBV12-4 with TRBJ1-6; the D gene is possibly TRBD1 (6 bases). The CDR3 covers 11 residues. Trimming took off 3 bases at V and 16 bases at J, with 10 bases between the two ends. The CDR3 nucleotides are TGTGCCAGCAGTTTCCAGGGGACACTCCACTTT. This codes for CASSFQGTLHF.

This clonotype was counted many times. The chain has TRBV7-8 and TRBJ1-5, with 7 bases identical to TRBD1. CDR1 is SGHVS, CDR2 FQNEAQ, per germline. The V gene end was trimmed by 4 bases and the J gene end by 0 bases; junction bases not matched to a gene: 3. There are 15 residues in the CDR3. The CDR3 nucleotides are TGTGCCAGCAGCTGGGGGACAGTTAGCAATCAGCCCCAGCATTTT. Protein product: CASSWGTVSNQPQHF.

This clonotype is a singleton in its sample. A single base separates this from a much larger clone, so it may be a read error. This chain uses TRBV13 with TRBJ2-7; D might be TRBD2 (6 bases). Germline assignment: CDR1 PRHDT and CDR2 FYEKMQ (reference sequence). Trimming removed 2 bases at V and 3 bases at J, with 17 bases between. The CDR3 is 16 residues long. CDR3 region: CASSLFSGVVFYEQYF. The CDR3 DNA reads TGTGCCAGCAGCTTATTCTCGGGAGTTGTGTTCTACGAGCAGTACTTC.

This clonotype has at least ten counts. V gene TRBV6-8 combines with J gene TRBJ2-5, with 8 bases matching TRBD2. With 0 bases clipped from V and 0 bases from J, the junction kept 6 bases outside the gene matches. The CDR3 sequence is 17 residues long. The germline V gene encodes CDR1 MNHGY and CDR2 SAAAGT. The CDR3 sequence is CASSYSFSGRHQETQYF. Written as DNA, the CDR3 is TGTGCCAGCAGTTACTCGTTCAGCGGGAGACACCAAGAGACCCAGTACTTC.

The V call is TRBV2, the J call TRBJ2-5; 11 bases align to TRBD1. Unmatched junction bases numbered 7, after V lost 9 bases and J lost 4 bases. Germline-derived CDR1 and CDR2 are SNHLY and FYNNEI. There are 14 residues in the CDR3. CDR3 amino acids: CASAGTGGVETQYF. CDR3 nucleotides: TGTGCCAGTGCCGGGACAGGGGGTGTAGAGACCCAGTACTTC.

The chain employs TRBV27 and TRBJ2-7, with 10 bases lining up with TRBD2. Unmatched junction bases numbered 6, after V lost 5 bases and J lost 2 bases. Germline CDR1 MNHEY, CDR2 SMNVEV (reference sequence). The CDR3 has 15 amino acids. This CDR3 is CASSLGTSATYEQYF. CDR3 bases: TGTGCCAGCAGTCTCGGGACTAGCGCTACCTACGAGCAGTACTTC.

This clonotype showed up just a few times. The J gene is TRBJ2-5, the V gene TRBV18; possible D gene TRBD2, 6 bases. The germline gives CDR1 KGHSH, CDR2 LQKENI. The CDR3 sequence is 13 residues long. Trimming pared 3 bases from V and 5 bases from J, leaving 10 bases between. The CDR3 loop is CASSPGLTETQYF. The DNA of the CDR3 is TGTGCCAGCTCACCGGGACTGACGGAGACCCAGTACTTC.

The gene calls are TRBV3-1 and TRBJ1-1; a weak D match, TRBD1 (6 bases). The germline V and J ends were trimmed by 2 bases and 8 bases, with 21 bases remaining between them. Germline V gene lookup returns CDR1 LGHDT and CDR2 YNNKEL (reference sequence). The CDR3 is made up of 16 amino acids. CDR3 DNA: TGTGCCAGCAGCCAAAGTACGACAGGCCGACGGGGAGAAGCTTTCTTT. Protein: CASSQSTTGRRGEAFF.

This clonotype was seen repeatedly, ten times or more. This rearrangement joins TRBV5-5 to TRBJ2-5; possibly TRBD1 for D (5 bases). The CDR3 is 15 amino acids. Trimming took off 5 bases at V and 5 bases at J, with 19 bases between the two ends. Per the germline V gene, CDR1 is SGHKS and CDR2 is YYEKEE (reference sequence). This CDR3 reads CASSHTGQGLETQYF. In DNA, the CDR3 is TGTGCCAGCAGTCACACCGGACAAGGGCTCGAGACCCAGTACTTC.

This clonotype has a count of ten or more. The J gene is TRBJ2-7, the V gene TRBV28; 7 nucleotides line up with TRBD2. Per germline, CDR1 MDHEN and CDR2 SYDVKM. Trimming took 6 bases from V and 12 from J; bases not matched to a gene: 11. The CDR3 contains 12 residues. CDR3 loop: CASSPGTTSWYF. The DNA for the CDR3 is TGTGCCAGCAGCCCCGGGACTACTTCGTGGTACTTC. The whole variable domain, remainder taken from reference TRBV28 and TRBJ2-7, is DVKVTQSSRYLVKRTGEKVFLECVQDMDHENMFWYRQDPGLGLRLIYFSYDVKMKEKGDIPEGYSVSREKKERFSLILESASTNQTSMYLCASSPGTTSWYFGPGTRLTVT.

The V gene is TRBV3-1, the J gene TRBJ2-2; 10 positions match TRBD2. The CDR3 has 21 residues. After removal of 0 bases from V and 5 bases from J, the junction contained 18 bases not matched to a gene. Germline V lookup: CDR1 LGHDT, CDR2 YNNKEL (reference sequence). In DNA, the CDR3 is TGTGCCAGCAGCCAAGAAGTTCCGGAAGCGGGAGGGATCTGGTCAACCGGGGAGCTGTTTTTT. Its translation is CASSQEVPEAGGIWSTGELFF.

Concerning this clonotype itself: A much bigger clone sits one base away, suggesting this may be a read error. The chain carries TRBV28 and TRBJ1-1; 7 bases match TRBD1. Germline-derived CDR1 and CDR2 are MDHEN and SYDVKM. With V trimmed by 5 bases and J by 4 bases, 7 bases remained unmatched. CDR3 length equals 14 residues. The DNA for the CDR3 is TGTGCCAGCAGTCGGTCGGGACAGAGCACTGAAGCTTTCTTT. It is translated as CASSRSGQSTEAFF. Using reference TRBV28 and TRBJ1-1 for the parts outside the CDR3, the full variable domain is DVKVTQSSRYLVKRTGEKVFLECVQDMDHENMFWYRQDPGLGLRLIYFSYDVKMKEKGDIPEGYSVSREKKERFSLILESASTNQTSMYLCASSRSGQSTEAFFGQGTRLTVV.

This clonotype was detected only a few times. This chain joins TRBV25-1 and TRBJ2-7; D uncertain. This CDR3 spans 15 amino acids. V gave up 2 bases and J gave up 4 bases, with 15 bases separating them. Germline-derived CDR1 and CDR2 are MGHDK and SYGVNS. DNA of the CDR3: TGTGCCAGCAGTGAAGGGCAGGCTTCTGTGTACGAGCAGTACTTC. It is translated as CASSEGQASVYEQYF.

At least ten counts were recorded for this clonotype. The CDR3 loop is CASSPTSPAGELFF. Written as DNA, the CDR3 is TGTGCCAGCAGCCCGACTAGTCCGGCCGGGGAGCTGTTTTTT. The chain recombines TRBV3-1 with TRBJ2-2; perhaps TRBD2 as D (6 bases). CDR3 length equals 14 residues. CDR1 is LGHDT, CDR2 YNNKEL, per germline (reference sequence). Trimming shortened V by 4 bases and J by 6 bases, and 12 bases separated the two germline ends.

This clonotype was observed at least ten times. This chain joins TRBV28 and TRBJ2-7, with D perhaps matching TRBD1 or TRBD2 (5 bases each). The CDR3 consists of 17 residues. The germline V gene has CDR1 MDHEN and CDR2 SYDVKM. The V end was cut by 4 bases, the J end by 2 bases, with 21 bases between. CDR3 loop: CASSSPILRGPTYEQYF. The CDR3, as DNA: TGTGCCAGCAGTTCACCCATCTTAAGGGGACCAACCTACGAGCAGTACTTC. Variable domain in full (rest from reference TRBV28 and TRBJ2-7): DVKVTQSSRYLVKRTGEKVFLECVQDMDHENMFWYRQDPGLGLRLIYFSYDVKMKEKGDIPEGYSVSREKKERFSLILESASTNQTSMYLCASSSPILRGPTYEQYFGPGTRLTVT.

This chain uses TRBV18 with TRBJ2-1; D might be TRBD2 (5 bases). Trimming took off 4 bases at V and 7 bases at J, with 14 bases between the two ends. Germline V CDR1 and CDR2: KGHSH, LQKENI. This CDR3 is built from 14 residues. CDR3 DNA: TGTGCCAGCTCACAAGGAGGCGCGAGGAATGAGCAGTTCTTC. Translating gives CASSQGGARNEQFF.

The chain links TRBV27 to TRBJ2-7; D perhaps matches TRBD1 (5 bases). The CDR3 consists of 15 residues. The V gene's germline CDR1 is MNHEY and CDR2 SMNVEV (reference sequence). Trimming cost V 5 bases and J 6 bases, with 20 bases left between them. This CDR3 reads CASSGSAGLSGEQYF. The CDR3 bases are TGTGCCAGCAGTGGATCGGCAGGGCTGTCCGGCGAGCAGTACTTC.

This clonotype was found a few times. The V call is TRBV7-6, the J call TRBJ1-1, with 9 bases that match TRBD1. Germline values: CDR1 SGHVS, CDR2 FNYEAQ. This CDR3 spans 16 amino acids. V dropped 6 bases and J dropped 8; count of bases not matched to a gene: 16. The CDR3 DNA reads as TGTGCCAGCAGGGCGGCGTCCGGGACAGGGAGATCCGAAGCTTTCTTT. Its protein product is CASRAASGTGRSEAFF.

This clonotype was picked up many times. The chain has TRBV28 and TRBJ1-5; a weak D match, TRBD1 (5 bases). Germline CDR1 is MDHEN and CDR2 is SYDVKM. The CDR3 has 16 residues. The V end was cut by 8 bases, the J end by 4 bases, with 21 bases between. The chain's CDR3 is CASGRGQGLANQPQHF. DNA for the CDR3: TGTGCCAGCGGCCGGGGTCAGGGATTAGCAAATCAGCCCCAGCATTTT.

The V and J genes are TRBV20-1 and TRBJ2-1, with TRBD2 identical over 13 bases. The CDR3 length is 16 residues. The V gene end was trimmed by 3 bases and the J gene end by 9 bases; junction bases not matched to a gene: 11. CDR1 DFQATT and CDR2 SNEGSKA come from the germline V gene (reference sequence). CDR3 sequence: CSASILTSGRAGEQFF. The DNA of the CDR3 is TGCAGTGCTAGCATACTCACTAGCGGGAGGGCCGGTGAGCAGTTCTTC.

Many counts were recorded for this clonotype. This chain joins TRBV15 and TRBJ2-7; 12 positions match TRBD2. J was trimmed by 4 bases and V by 3 bases; bases with no gene match: 4. The CDR3 runs 15 residues. Germline CDR1 is LNHNV and CDR2 is YYDKDF (reference sequence). CDR3 sequence (DNA): TGTGCCACCAGCAGGGCCGGGACTAGCGGGTACGAGCAGTACTTC. It specifies CATSRAGTSGYEQYF. The whole variable domain, remainder taken from reference TRBV15 and TRBJ2-7, is DAMVIQNPRYQVTQFGKPVTLSCSQTLNHNVMYWYQQKSSQAPKLLFHYYDKDFNNEADTPDNFQSRRPNTSFCFLDIRSPGLGDTAMYLCATSRAGTSGYEQYFGPGTRLTVT.

This clonotype appeared a few times. The rearrangement uses TRBV2 and TRBJ1-6; D remains unclear. CDR3 length: 14 amino acids. V was shortened by 2 bases and J by 7 bases, with 9 bases between the two germline ends. CDR1 is SNHLY, CDR2 FYNNEI, per germline. The CDR3 nucleotides read TGTGCCAGCAGTGAACTCTCAACGAATTCACCCCTCCACTTT. Residues: CASSELSTNSPLHF.

There are many counts of this clonotype. This rearrangement joins TRBV20-1 to TRBJ2-2, with a possible D match to TRBD2 (6 bases). CDR3 size: 14 residues. Germline CDR1 DFQATT, CDR2 SNEGSKA (reference sequence). V lost 0 bases, J lost 5 bases, and 10 bases lay in between. For the CDR3, the DNA is TGCAGTGCTAGAGAGTTTGGAGGGACCGGGGAGCTGTTTTTT. This sequence encodes CSAREFGGTGELFF.